This TCR beta chain was identified during a study of blood T cells in healthy people across ages. Study-wide points: Naive CD4+ cells and diversity were both higher in long-lived donors than in aged donors.

Details on this clonotype: Its specificity is unknown.

The sample, 7.5 to 10 milliliters of peripheral blood, was drawn from each donor. Combining a sample-barcoded 5' primer with a J-beta primer mix, a second PCR ran for 7 to 11 cycles. Each cDNA molecule was tagged by a template-switch adaptor with 12 random nucleotides. A single record per CDR3 protein comes from TCRdb applying MiXCR to the 5' RACE reads. The sample records around 1.7 million distinct CDR3 sequences, 25% to 30% being singletons. Trimming shortened V by 3 bases and J by 4 bases, and 13 bases separated the two germline ends. CDR3 length: 15 residues. The rearrangement joins TRBV12-3 or TRBV12-4 to TRBJ1-3; D may be TRBD1 (5 bases). The sequence was collected from a woman between 25 and 40 years old in good health. Sequencing used blood. The CDR3 DNA is TGTGCCAGCAGTTTTAGGGGTTTTGCGGGAAACACCATATATTTT. Translating it yields CASSFRGFAGNTIYF.